A single sample is the source of the 22 T cell receptor beta chains below, sequenced in a study of tumour-infiltrating T cells in Burkitt lymphoma. Method: immunoSEQ multiplex PCR; TCRdb's copy keeps in-frame clones and lacks some. The profile shows more than 40,000 clones, roughly 31% of them singletons. Material for sequencing was tumor tissue. These receptors came from a human donor with Burkitt lymphoma.

This clone was observed a handful of times. CDR3 region: CASSFDSYTGELFF. In nucleotides, the CDR3 is TGTGCCAGCAGCTTTGACAGTTACACCGGGGAGCTGTTTTTT. The chain has TRBV7-8 and TRBJ2-2, with a tentative D call TRBD1 (5 bases). Germline CDR1 is SGHVS and CDR2 is FQNEAQ. V lost 3 bases and J lost 3, with 8 bases in between. The CDR3 loop spans 14 amino acids.

This clone was seen more than once but under ten times. The chain has TRBV27 and TRBJ1-4; D gene unclear. The germline CDR1 and CDR2 sequences are MNHEY and SMNVEV (reference sequence). The CDR3 is 14 residues long. The V gene lost 6 bases and the J gene lost 8 bases, with 16 bases spanning the gap. For the CDR3, the DNA is TGTGCCAGCAGAAAAAACAGAGTCGCCGAAAAACTGTTTTTT. Translation gives CASRKNRVAEKLFF.

This chain uses TRBV10-3 with TRBJ2-1; D is possibly TRBD1 (6 bases). CDR1 ENHRY and CDR2 SYGVKD come from the germline V gene. The CDR3 covers 13 residues. V lost 5 bases and J lost 7, with 12 bases in between. CDR3 bases: TGTGCCATCAGTATAACAGGGATTAATGAGCAGTTCTTC. Encoded protein: CAISITGINEQFF.

The V call is TRBV28, the J call TRBJ2-2, with D unclear. In germline, CDR1 is MDHEN, CDR2 SYDVKM. V was trimmed by 5 bases and J by 0 bases, leaving 7 bases between them. The CDR3 is 14 residues long. CDR3 in amino acids: CASSRHSNTGELFF. The CDR3 region has the DNA TGTGCCAGCAGTAGACATTCGAACACCGGGGAGCTGTTTTTT.

This clone has just a few counts. The CDR3 sequence: CASSQVYLAGGFEKLFF. The CDR3 nucleotides read TGCGCCAGCAGCCAAGTATATCTAGCAGGGGGTTTTGAAAAACTGTTTTTT. This chain connects TRBV4-1 to TRBJ1-4; 7 bases fit TRBD1. The J segment lost 7 bases and the V segment lost 1 base, leaving 12 bases of the junction unmatched. The CDR3 has 17 residues. Germline V gene sequence: CDR1 MGHRA, CDR2 YSYEKL.

The chain recombines TRBV7-2 with TRBJ1-6; TRBD1 aligns across 7 bases. There are 15 residues in the CDR3. Germline V gene sequence: CDR1 SGHTA, CDR2 FQGNSA. Trimming cost V 1 base and J 6 bases; bases outside gene matches: 3. The CDR3 DNA sequence: TGTGCCAGCAGCTTAGGACCAGGGGGTAATTCACCCCTCCACTTT. This translates into CASSLGPGGNSPLHF.

This clone was detected a few times. The chain combines TRBV27 with TRBJ2-1, with D hard to call. Trimming cost V 4 bases and J 14 bases, with 15 bases left between them. Per the germline V gene, CDR1 is MNHEY and CDR2 is SMNVEV (reference sequence). This CDR3 contains 12 residues. The CDR3 bases are TGTGCCAGCAGTTCGGCCCCCCGGACGGAGTTCTTC. Translating it yields CASSSAPRTEFF.

This clone came up a few times. This rearrangement joins TRBV4-3 to TRBJ1-2; D is perhaps TRBD1 (5 bases). The CDR3 has 15 amino acids. V was pared by 0 bases and J by 4 bases, with 12 bases between. CDR1 LGHNA and CDR2 YSLEER come from the germline V gene. CDR3: CASSQDQRGFYGYTF. The CDR3 bases are TGCGCCAGCAGCCAAGATCAGAGGGGTTTCTATGGCTACACCTTC.

J is TRBJ2-2 and V is TRBV5-1; possible D gene TRBD1, 6 bases. CDR1 is SGHRS and CDR2 is YFSETQ in the germline V gene. Trimming left V 5 bases short and J 4 bases short, with 9 bases between. CDR3 length: 13 amino acids. In nucleotides, the CDR3 is TGCGCCAGCAGGGACAGCTTCACCGGGGAGCTGTTTTTT. Translated: CASRDSFTGELFF.

CDR3 in DNA: TGCGCCAGCAGCCCACAACCGACAGGGGGTCAGCCCCAGCATTTT. It yields the protein CASSPQPTGGQPQHF. This rearrangement joins TRBV4-3 to TRBJ1-5; TRBD1 agrees at 9 bases. This CDR3 is built from 15 residues. The ends lost 4 bases at V and 6 bases at J; junction bases unmatched: 7. Germline CDR1 LGHNA, CDR2 YSLEER.

The gene calls are TRBV4-3 and TRBJ1-6, with D tentatively TRBD1 (5 bases). Germline V gene sequence: CDR1 LGHNA, CDR2 YSLEER. The CDR3 spans 13 residues. V lost 3 bases to trimming and J lost 8 bases, with 8 bases between them. CDR3 in amino acids: CASSQAQDSPLHF. CDR3 in DNA: TGCGCCAGCAGCCAGGCACAGGATTCACCCCTCCACTTT.

CDR3 nucleotide sequence: TGTGCCAGCAGCCCCGGGACAGTTGGGTATGGCTACACCTTC. Its translation: CASSPGTVGYGYTF. The V and J genes are TRBV28 and TRBJ1-2, with 7 bases fitting TRBD1. Germline V lookup: CDR1 MDHEN, CDR2 SYDVKM. J gave up 5 bases and V 6 bases, and 9 bases lay outside the gene matches. The CDR3 consists of 14 residues.

The V call is TRBV9, the J call TRBJ1-2; D remains unclear. The CDR3 is made up of 14 amino acids. From germline, CDR1 is SGDLS and CDR2 YYNGEE. Trimming took 1 base from V and 3 from J, leaving 10 bases between them. In DNA form, the CDR3 reads TGTGCCAGCAGCGTAAGTCCCGGAGACTATGGCTACACCTTC. Translation: CASSVSPGDYGYTF. Supplemented by reference TRBV9 and TRBJ1-2, the full variable domain reads DSGVTQTPKHLITATGQRVTLRCSPRSGDLSVYWYQQSLDQGLQFLIQYYNGEERAKGNILERFSAQQFPDLHSELNLSSLELGDSALYFCASSVSPGDYGYTFGSGTRLTVV.

This chain joins TRBV18 and TRBJ1-1; D might be TRBD1 (6 bases). Germline V gene lookup returns CDR1 KGHSH and CDR2 LQKENI. This CDR3 is built from 14 residues. Trimming removed 4 bases from V and 1 base from J, with 10 bases in between. The CDR3 nucleotides read TGTGCCAGCTCACGGGGGGGCAAGAACACTGAAGCTTTCTTT. Protein product: CASSRGGKNTEAFF.

V gene TRBV23-1 combines with J gene TRBJ1-1, with TRBD1 matching 7 bases. TRBV23-1 is an ORF for which the function is uncertain. The CDR3 totals 15 residues. V lost 4 bases, J lost 3 bases, and 8 bases stayed unmatched. The CDR3 loop is CASSLQTGTDTEAFF. CDR3 DNA sequence: TGCGCCAGCAGTCTACAGACAGGGACGGACACTGAAGCTTTCTTT.

The chain links TRBV6-5 to TRBJ1-1; tentative D call: TRBD1 (6 bases). Germline values: CDR1 MNHEY, CDR2 SVGAGI. V lost 10 bases and J 0 bases, leaving 12 bases between the germline ends. The CDR3 runs 13 residues. Here the CDR3 reads CATWTAMNTEAFF. Written as DNA, the CDR3 is TGTGCCACCTGGACAGCGATGAACACTGAAGCTTTCTTT.

This clone appeared a few times. This chain links TRBV4-3 with TRBJ2-7; D may match TRBD1 or TRBD2 (6 bases each). Germline values: CDR1 LGHNA, CDR2 YSLEER. Trimming stripped 2 bases from V and 2 bases from J, with 19 bases between. The CDR3 is made up of 17 amino acids. CDR3 amino acids: CASSQKTGGTPPYEQYF. The CDR3 region has the DNA TGCGCCAGCAGCCAAAAGACTGGCGGGACACCCCCCTACGAGCAGTACTTC.

The sample holds a few counts of this clone. V usage is TRBV18 and J usage is TRBJ1-5; D call uncertain. Germline-derived CDR1 and CDR2 are KGHSH and LQKENI. Trimming took off 3 bases at V and 1 base at J, with 10 bases between the two ends. CDR3 length equals 15 residues. The CDR3 coding sequence is TGTGCCAGCTCACCCGACCCGGGCAGCAATCAGCCCCAGCATTTT. Protein product: CASSPDPGSNQPQHF.

This clone has more than one count but fewer than ten. The chain recombines TRBV5-8 with TRBJ2-7; perhaps TRBD2 as D (6 bases). CDR1 is SGHTS, CDR2 YDEGEE, per germline. The CDR3 runs to 15 residues. V was pared by 3 bases and J by 1 base, with 14 bases between. CDR3 nucleotides: TGTGCCAGCAGCTCTGGACCGGGGACTTCCTACGAGCAGTACTTC. It specifies CASSSGPGTSYEQYF.

The chain uses TRBV7-2 and TRBJ2-3; the match to TRBD2 covers 8 bases. There are 15 residues in the CDR3. Germline V gene data show CDR1 as SGHTA and CDR2 as FQGNSA. J gave up 5 bases and V 0 bases, and 4 bases lay outside the gene matches. The chain's CDR3 is CASSLASGGVDTQYF. CDR3 DNA sequence: TGTGCCAGCAGCTTAGCTTCCGGGGGGGTAGATACGCAGTATTTT. Full variable domain (remainder filled in from reference TRBV7-2 and TRBJ2-3): GAGVSQSPSNKVTEKGKDVELRCDPISGHTALYWYRQSLGQGLEFLIYFQGNSAPDKSGLPSDRFSAERTGGSVSTLTIQRTQQEDSAVYLCASSLASGGVDTQYFGPGTRLTVL.

The CDR3 region has the DNA TGCGCCAGCAGTCACTCATCCGGGGGCGTCATCGGGGAGCAGTACTTC. Translated, it gives CASSHSSGGVIGEQYF. The chain couples TRBV10-2 to TRBJ2-7; D is tentatively TRBD1 or TRBD2 (6 bases each). V lost 5 bases and J lost 7, with 24 bases in between. CDR1 is WSHSY and CDR2 is SAAADI in the germline V gene. There are 16 residues in the CDR3.

The CDR3 DNA reads TGTGTCAGAAGCTTAGAATGGGGACAGGACGCAACTACCCGACTAGGTCCGAGAACAGAGCAGTTCTTC. This translates into CVRSLEWGQDATTRLGPRTEQFF. The chain recombines TRBV7-5 with TRBJ2-1; the D call of TRBD1 is as the table states it, not checked on the DNA. TRBV7-5 is designated a pseudogene. This CDR3 has 23 amino acids.